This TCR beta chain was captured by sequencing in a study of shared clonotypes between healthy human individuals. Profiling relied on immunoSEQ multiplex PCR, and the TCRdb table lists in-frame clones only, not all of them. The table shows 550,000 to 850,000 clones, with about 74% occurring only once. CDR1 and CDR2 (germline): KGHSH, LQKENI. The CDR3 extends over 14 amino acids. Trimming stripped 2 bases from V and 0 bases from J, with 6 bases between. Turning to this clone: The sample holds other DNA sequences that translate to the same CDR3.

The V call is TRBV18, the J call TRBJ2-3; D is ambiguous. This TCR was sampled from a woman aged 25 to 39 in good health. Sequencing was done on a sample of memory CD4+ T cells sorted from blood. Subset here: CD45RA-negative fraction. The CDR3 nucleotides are TGTGCCAGCTCACCAGGACGGAGCACAGATACGCAGTATTTT. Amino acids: CASSPGRSTDTQYF. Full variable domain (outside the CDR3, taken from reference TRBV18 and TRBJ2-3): NAGVMQNPRHLVRRRGQEARLRCSPMKGHSHVYWYRQLPEEGLKFMVYLQKENIIDESGMPKERFSAEFPKEGPSILRIQQVVRGDSAAYFCASSPGRSTDTQYFGPGTRLTVL.